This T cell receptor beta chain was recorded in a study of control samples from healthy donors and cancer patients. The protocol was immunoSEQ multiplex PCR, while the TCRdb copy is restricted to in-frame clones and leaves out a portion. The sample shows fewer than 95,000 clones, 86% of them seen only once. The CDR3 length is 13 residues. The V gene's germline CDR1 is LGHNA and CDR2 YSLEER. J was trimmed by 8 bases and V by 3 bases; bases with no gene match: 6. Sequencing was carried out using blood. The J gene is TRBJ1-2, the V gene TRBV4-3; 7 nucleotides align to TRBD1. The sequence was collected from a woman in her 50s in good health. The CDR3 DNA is TGCGCCAGCAGCCATTCAGACAGGGTGGGCTACACCTTC. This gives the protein CASSHSDRVGYTF.